The 17 T cell receptor beta chains below come from one sample, sequenced in a study of identical twins. TCRdb re-called the 5' RACE reads through MiXCR, storing one row per CDR3 protein. The sample contains 450,000 to 600,000 distinct CDR3 sequences, around 20% of which appear only once. The data also belong to a second study, concerning yellow fever vaccine responses in identical twins.

Sequencing input: CD4+ T cells sorted from blood. These receptors were obtained from a woman in her late teens or twenties in good health.

J is TRBJ1-6 and V is TRBV5-8; weak D call: TRBD1 (6 bases). Germline loops: CDR1 SGHTS, CDR2 YDEGEE. The CDR3 length is 11 residues. Between the trimmed V and J ends, which lost 2 bases and 15 bases, there was a span of 9 bases. DNA for the CDR3: TGTGCCAGCAGCTTATACAGGGTCCTCCACTTT. It encodes CASSLYRVLHF.

The chain joins TRBV7-9 to TRBJ2-7; 9 nucleotides line up with TRBD2. The junction had 10 bases not matched to a gene; V was cut back by 5 bases and J by 5 bases. Germline assignment: CDR1 SEHNR and CDR2 FQNEAQ (reference sequence). CDR3 length equals 15 residues. Here the CDR3 DNA reads TGTGCCAGCAGCCTTACTAGCGGGCTTGGGAACGAGCAGTACTTC. Its protein is CASSLTSGLGNEQYF. Complete variable domain (other parts from reference TRBV7-9 and TRBJ2-7): DTGVSQNPRHKITKRGQNVTFRCDPISEHNRLYWYRQTLGQGPEFLTYFQNEAQLEKSRLLSDRFSAERPKGSFSTLEIQRTEQGDSAMYLCASSLTSGLGNEQYFGPGTRLTVT.

This clonotype was found many times. The chain combines TRBV4-1 with TRBJ2-1; weak D call: TRBD2 (5 bases). The germline V gene has CDR1 MGHRA and CDR2 YSYEKL. Between the trimmed V and J ends, which lost 0 bases and 2 bases, there was a span of 14 bases. The CDR3 totals 17 residues. CDR3: CASSQDSSAVTYNEQFF. CDR3 DNA sequence: TGCGCCAGCAGCCAAGATTCATCAGCGGTAACCTACAATGAGCAGTTCTTC.

This clonotype was found a few times. The chain couples TRBV11-1 to TRBJ2-7; possibly TRBD2 for D (6 bases). V lost 3 bases and J lost 6, with 15 bases in between. The CDR3 contains 14 residues. In germline, CDR1 is SGHAT, CDR2 FQDESV (reference sequence). CDR3: CASSFGGNSLEQYV. The DNA of the CDR3 is TGTGCCAGCAGCTTCGGGGGAAATTCGCTCGAGCAGTACGTC.

V is TRBV4-1 and J is TRBJ2-7; TRBD2 matches at 10 bases. V lost 0 bases and J lost 3; bases outside the gene matches: 5. Germline V gene data show CDR1 as MGHRA and CDR2 as YSYEKL. This CDR3 region has 16 residues. The CDR3 here is CASSQDELAGYYEQYF. The CDR3 bases are TGCGCCAGCAGCCAAGATGAACTAGCGGGGTACTACGAGCAGTACTTC.

This chain connects TRBV11-2 to TRBJ2-7, with D unclear. The CDR3 totals 12 residues. Germline CDR1 SGHAT, CDR2 FQNNGV. Trimming left V 5 bases short and J 3 bases short, with 8 bases between. The CDR3 loop is CASSPDRYEQYV. CDR3 DNA sequence: TGTGCCAGCAGCCCGGACCGCTACGAGCAGTACGTC.

This clonotype was detected only a few times. The chain has TRBV5-1 and TRBJ2-1; TRBD2 matches at 9 bases. Germline V CDR1 and CDR2: SGHRS, YFSETQ. This CDR3 contains 15 residues. The V and J ends lost 3 bases and 9 bases, in that order; junction bases with no gene match: 10. The CDR3 region has the DNA TGCGCCAGCAGCTCCGGCGTCGCGGGAGGGCGTGAGCAGTTCTTC. Translating gives CASSSGVAGGREQFF. Full variable domain (missing parts from reference TRBV5-1 and TRBJ2-1): KAGVTQTPRYLIKTRGQQVTLSCSPISGHRSVSWYQQTPGQGLQFLFEYFSETQRNKGNFPGRFSGRQFSNSRSEMNVSTLELGDSALYLCASSSGVAGGREQFFGPGTRLTVL.

This clonotype was counted many times. The chain joins TRBV20-1 to TRBJ2-1; unclear D gene. The germline V gene has CDR1 DFQATT and CDR2 SNEGSKA (reference sequence). V lost 3 bases and J lost 8, with 8 bases in between. The CDR3 sequence is 11 residues long. CDR3: CSASQAHEQFF. The CDR3 coding sequence is TGCAGTGCTAGCCAGGCCCATGAGCAGTTCTTC.

This chain connects TRBV6-1 to TRBJ2-1; TRBD2 matches at 9 bases. After removal of 6 bases from V and 5 bases from J, the junction contained 14 bases not matched to a gene. Germline CDR1 and CDR2: MNHNS and SASEGT. This CDR3 comprises 17 residues. The CDR3 region is CASRSGRQAPFHNEQFF. CDR3 nucleotide sequence: TGTGCCAGCAGAAGCGGGAGGCAGGCCCCCTTCCACAATGAGCAGTTCTTC.

This clonotype was seen more than once but under ten times. This chain connects TRBV5-1 to TRBJ2-1; D is perhaps TRBD2 (6 bases). Germline CDR1 SGHRS, CDR2 YFSETQ. V lost 6 bases, J lost 0 bases, and 16 bases lay in between. The CDR3 has 16 residues. CDR3 residues: CASTLGGPSSYNEQFF. CDR3 sequence (DNA): TGCGCCAGCACGCTCGGGGGTCCAAGCTCCTACAATGAGCAGTTCTTC.

This clonotype turned up a few times. The J gene is TRBJ2-7, the V gene TRBV28; TRBD1 is a possible D gene (6 bases). Trimming removed 9 bases at V and 2 bases at J, with 11 bases between. The CDR3 length is 12 residues. The germline V gene encodes CDR1 MDHEN and CDR2 SYDVKM. CDR3 nucleotides: TGTGCCAGTCACACAGGGACCTACGAGCAGTACTTC. Translating it yields CASHTGTYEQYF.

The chain uses TRBV20-1 and TRBJ1-1; a possible D gene is TRBD1 (6 bases). Trimming took off 6 bases at V and 5 bases at J, with 10 bases between the two ends. Germline CDR1 reads DFQATT; CDR2 reads SNEGSKA (reference sequence). The CDR3 sequence is 11 residues long. The CDR3 nucleotides are TGCAGTGCCCACACAGGGACTGAAGCTTTCTTT. Translation: CSAHTGTEAFF.

A remark on this clonotype: A much more abundant neighbour one base away suggests this may be a read error. The rearrangement links TRBV20-1 to TRBJ2-3; the D call may be TRBD1 or TRBD2 (5 bases each). CDR1 and CDR2 from the germline V gene are DFQATT and SNEGSKA (reference sequence). The CDR3 is 15 residues long. V dropped 6 bases and J dropped 5 bases, with 21 bases sitting between them. CDR3 amino acids: CSAGVSRVVGDTQYF. CDR3 DNA: TGCAGTGCGGGGGTCTCCAGGGTCGTCGGAGATACGCAGTATTTT.

This chain joins TRBV28 and TRBJ2-7, with D unresolved. Trimming left V 10 bases short and J 2 bases short, with 12 bases between. Per germline, CDR1 MDHEN and CDR2 SYDVKM. This CDR3 spans 12 amino acids. The CDR3 bases are TGTGCCACCTCAACTGACCCCTACGAGCAGTACGTC. Translation: CATSTDPYEQYV.

The chain joins TRBV12-3 or TRBV12-4 to TRBJ2-1; a weak D match, TRBD2 (5 bases). Trimming left V 6 bases short and J 8 bases short, with 8 bases between. The CDR3 has 11 amino acids. The CDR3 coding sequence is TGTGCCAGCAGGCTAGCTTATGAGCAGTTCTTC. Translating gives CASRLAYEQFF.

The V gene is TRBV7-6, the J gene TRBJ2-5, with a possible D match to TRBD2 (5 bases). CDR1 is SGHVS and CDR2 is FNYEAQ in the germline V gene. This CDR3 comprises 14 residues. Trimming pared 5 bases from V and 2 bases from J, leaving 12 bases between. The CDR3 sequence is CASSQGLRQETQYF. In DNA form, the CDR3 reads TGTGCCAGCAGCCAAGGACTGCGTCAAGAGACCCAGTACTTC.

This clonotype has a handful of counts. The chain carries TRBV29-1 and TRBJ2-7, with TRBD2 matching over 14 bases. The CDR3 has 14 amino acids. V was pared by 6 bases and J by 5 bases, with 6 bases of the junction left unmatched. Germline loops: CDR1 SQVTM, CDR2 ANQGSEA. The CDR3 region has the DNA TGCAGCGTCCTTCCGGGACTAGCGGGAGACGAGCAGTACTTC. Translated: CSVLPGLAGDEQYF.